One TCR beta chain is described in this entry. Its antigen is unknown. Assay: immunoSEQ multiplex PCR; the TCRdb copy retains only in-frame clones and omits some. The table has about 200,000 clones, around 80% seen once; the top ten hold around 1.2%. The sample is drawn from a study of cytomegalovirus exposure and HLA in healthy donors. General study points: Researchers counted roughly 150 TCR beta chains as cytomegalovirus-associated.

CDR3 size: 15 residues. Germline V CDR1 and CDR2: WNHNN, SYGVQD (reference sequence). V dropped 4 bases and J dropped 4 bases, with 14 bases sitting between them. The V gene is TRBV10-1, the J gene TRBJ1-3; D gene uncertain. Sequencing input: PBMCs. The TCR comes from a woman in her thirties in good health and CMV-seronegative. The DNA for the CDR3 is TGCGCCAGCAGTGGCGGTGTATCGGAGGGAAACACCATATATTTT. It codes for CASSGGVSEGNTIYF.